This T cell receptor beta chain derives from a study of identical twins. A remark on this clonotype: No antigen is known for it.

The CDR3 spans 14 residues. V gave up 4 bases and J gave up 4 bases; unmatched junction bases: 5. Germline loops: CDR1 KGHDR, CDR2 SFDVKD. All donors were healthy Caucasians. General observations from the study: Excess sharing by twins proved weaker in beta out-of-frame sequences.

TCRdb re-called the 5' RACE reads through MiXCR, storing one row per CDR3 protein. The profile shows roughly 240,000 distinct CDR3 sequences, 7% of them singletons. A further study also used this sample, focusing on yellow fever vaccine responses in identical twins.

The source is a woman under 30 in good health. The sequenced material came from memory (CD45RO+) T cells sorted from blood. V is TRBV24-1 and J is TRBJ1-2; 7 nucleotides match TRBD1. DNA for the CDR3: TGTGCCACCAGTGACCATAGACAGGGCTATGGCTACACCTTC. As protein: CATSDHRQGYGYTF.